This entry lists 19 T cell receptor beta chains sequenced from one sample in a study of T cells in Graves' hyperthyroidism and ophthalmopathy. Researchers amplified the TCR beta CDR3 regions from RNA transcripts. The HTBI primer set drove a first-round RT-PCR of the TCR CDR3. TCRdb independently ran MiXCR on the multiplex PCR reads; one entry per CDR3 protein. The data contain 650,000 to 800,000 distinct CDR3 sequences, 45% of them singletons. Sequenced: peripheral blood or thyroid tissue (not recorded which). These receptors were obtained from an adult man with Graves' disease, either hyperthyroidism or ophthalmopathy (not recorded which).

CDR3 DNA sequence: TGCAGTGCTATGGATCTCGGGGTCCGCCAAGAGACCCAGTACTTC. This gives the protein CSAMDLGVRQETQYF. The chain has TRBV20-1 and TRBJ2-5; weak D call: TRBD2 (5 bases). The CDR3 is 15 amino acids. Germline V gene sequence: CDR1 DFQATT, CDR2 SNEGSKA (reference sequence). Deletions cut 4 bases from V and 1 base from J, with 16 bases between.

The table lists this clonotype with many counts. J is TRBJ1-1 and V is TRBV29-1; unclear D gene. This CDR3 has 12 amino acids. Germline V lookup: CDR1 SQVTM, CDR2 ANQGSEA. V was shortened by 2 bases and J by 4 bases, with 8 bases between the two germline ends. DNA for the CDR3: TGCAGCGTTGAATTTGGTGCCACTGAAGCTTTCTTT. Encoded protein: CSVEFGATEAFF.

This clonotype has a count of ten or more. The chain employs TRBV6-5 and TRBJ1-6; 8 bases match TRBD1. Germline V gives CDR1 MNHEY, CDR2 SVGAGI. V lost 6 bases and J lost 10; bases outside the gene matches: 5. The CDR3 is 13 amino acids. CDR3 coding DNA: TGTGCCAGCAGCTGGGACAGGAGGTCACCCCTCCACTTT. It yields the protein CASSWDRRSPLHF.

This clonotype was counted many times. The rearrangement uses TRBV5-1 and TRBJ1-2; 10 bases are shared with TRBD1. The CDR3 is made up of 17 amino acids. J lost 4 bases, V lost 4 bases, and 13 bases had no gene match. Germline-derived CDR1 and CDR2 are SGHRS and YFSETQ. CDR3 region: CASSLGTGVLSSYGYTF. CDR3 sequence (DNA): TGCGCCAGCAGCCTCGGGACAGGGGTCCTCTCTTCCTATGGCTACACCTTC.

The CDR3 nucleotides read TGTGCCAGCAGCTTGGTGGCAGGGATAACTGAAGCTTTCTTT. This codes for CASSLVAGITEAFF. This chain links TRBV7-2 with TRBJ1-1, with TRBD1 as a possible D gene (5 bases). V dropped 3 bases and J dropped 5 bases, with 13 bases sitting between them. Germline V gives CDR1 SGHTA, CDR2 FQGNSA. The CDR3 runs to 14 residues. The variable domain in full, with the rest retrieved from reference TRBV7-2 and TRBJ1-1, is GAGVSQSPSNKVTEKGKDVELRCDPISGHTALYWYRQSLGQGLEFLIYFQGNSAPDKSGLPSDRFSAERTGGSVSTLTIQRTQQEDSAVYLCASSLVAGITEAFFGQGTRLTVV.

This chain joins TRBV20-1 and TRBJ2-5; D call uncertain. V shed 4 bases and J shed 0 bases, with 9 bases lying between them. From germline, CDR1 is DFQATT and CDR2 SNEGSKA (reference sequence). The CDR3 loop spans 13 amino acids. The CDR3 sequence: CSATDWNQETQYF. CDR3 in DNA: TGCAGTGCTACCGACTGGAACCAAGAGACCCAGTACTTC.

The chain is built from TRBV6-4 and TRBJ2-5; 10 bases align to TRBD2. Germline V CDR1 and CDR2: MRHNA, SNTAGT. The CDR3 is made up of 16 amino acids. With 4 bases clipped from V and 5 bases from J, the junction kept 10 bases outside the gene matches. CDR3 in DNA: TGTGCCAGCAGTGCCTCCCTAGCGGGAGTTTTTGAGACCCAGTACTTC. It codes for CASSASLAGVFETQYF.

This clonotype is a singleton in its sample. The CDR3 DNA sequence: TGTGCCAGCAGTTACTCGAATCGGCTTTTAGGACAATTCGAGCAGTACTTC. This translates into CASSYSNRLLGQFEQYF. V is TRBV6-5 and J is TRBJ2-7, with D perhaps matching TRBD1 (5 bases). This CDR3 has 17 amino acids. Trimming shortened V by 0 bases and J by 6 bases, and 21 bases separated the two germline ends. The germline gives CDR1 MNHEY, CDR2 SVGAGI.

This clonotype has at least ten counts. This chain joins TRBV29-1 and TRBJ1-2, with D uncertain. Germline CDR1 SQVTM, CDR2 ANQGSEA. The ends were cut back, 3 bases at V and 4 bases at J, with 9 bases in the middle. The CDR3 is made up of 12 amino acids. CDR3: CSVELEGYGYTF. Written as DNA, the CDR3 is TGCAGCGTTGAGCTAGAGGGCTATGGCTACACCTTC.

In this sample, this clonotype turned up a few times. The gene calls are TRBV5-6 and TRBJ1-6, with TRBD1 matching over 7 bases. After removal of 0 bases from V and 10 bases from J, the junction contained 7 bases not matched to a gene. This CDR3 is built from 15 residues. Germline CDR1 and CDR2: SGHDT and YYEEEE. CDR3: CASSLGQGSHSPLHF. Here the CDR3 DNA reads TGTGCCAGCAGCTTGGGACAGGGATCTCACTCACCCCTCCACTTT.

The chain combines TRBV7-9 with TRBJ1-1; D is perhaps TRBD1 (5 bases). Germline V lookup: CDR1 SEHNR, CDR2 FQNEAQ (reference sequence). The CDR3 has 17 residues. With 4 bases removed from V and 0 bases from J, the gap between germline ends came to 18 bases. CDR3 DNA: TGTGCCAGCAGCTCCACCCCAGGGCAGGGATTGAACACTGAAGCTTTCTTT. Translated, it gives CASSSTPGQGLNTEAFF.

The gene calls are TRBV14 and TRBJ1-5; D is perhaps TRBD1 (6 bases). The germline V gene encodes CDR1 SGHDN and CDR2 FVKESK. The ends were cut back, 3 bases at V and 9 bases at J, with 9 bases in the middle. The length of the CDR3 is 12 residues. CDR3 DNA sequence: TGTGCCAGCAGCCAGGGGGCCGGGCCCCAGCATTTT. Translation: CASSQGAGPQHF.

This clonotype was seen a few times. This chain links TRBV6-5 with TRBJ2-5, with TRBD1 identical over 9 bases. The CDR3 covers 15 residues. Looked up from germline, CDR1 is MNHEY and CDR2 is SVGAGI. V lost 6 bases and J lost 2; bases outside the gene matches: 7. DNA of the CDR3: TGTGCCAGCAGGCATTCCGGGACAGGGCAAGAGACCCAGTACTTC. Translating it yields CASRHSGTGQETQYF.

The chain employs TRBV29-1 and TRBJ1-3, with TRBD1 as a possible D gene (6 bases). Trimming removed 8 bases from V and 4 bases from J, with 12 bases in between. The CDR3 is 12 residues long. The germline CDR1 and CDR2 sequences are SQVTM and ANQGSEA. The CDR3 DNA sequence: TGCAGCTTCGGACAGCGGGGAAACACCATATATTTT. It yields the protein CSFGQRGNTIYF. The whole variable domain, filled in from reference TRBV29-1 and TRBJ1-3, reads SAVISQKPSRDICQRGTSLTIQCQVDSQVTMMFWYRQQPGQSLTLIATANQGSEATYESGFVIDKFPISRPNLTFSTLTVSNMSPEDSSIYLCSFGQRGNTIYFGEGSWLTVV.

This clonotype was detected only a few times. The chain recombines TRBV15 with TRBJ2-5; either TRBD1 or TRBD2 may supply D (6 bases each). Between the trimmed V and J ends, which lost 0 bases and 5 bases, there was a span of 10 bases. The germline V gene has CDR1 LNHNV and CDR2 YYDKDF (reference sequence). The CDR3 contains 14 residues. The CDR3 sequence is CATSREGGRETQYF. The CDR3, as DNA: TGTGCCACCAGCAGAGAGGGGGGCCGGGAGACCCAGTACTTC.

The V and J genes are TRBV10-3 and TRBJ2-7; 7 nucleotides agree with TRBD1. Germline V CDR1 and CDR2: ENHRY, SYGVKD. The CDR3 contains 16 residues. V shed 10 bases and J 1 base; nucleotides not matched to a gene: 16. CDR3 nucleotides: TGTGCCAGCAGCCAAGAGGACAGGTGGAAGTCCTACGAGCAGTACTTC. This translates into CASSQEDRWKSYEQYF.

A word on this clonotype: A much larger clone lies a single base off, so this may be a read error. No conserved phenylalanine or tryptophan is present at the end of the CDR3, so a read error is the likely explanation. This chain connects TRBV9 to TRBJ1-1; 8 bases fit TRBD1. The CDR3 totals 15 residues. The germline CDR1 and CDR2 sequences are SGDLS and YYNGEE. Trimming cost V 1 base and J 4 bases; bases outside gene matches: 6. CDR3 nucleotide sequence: TGTGCCAGCAGCGTAAGCGGGACAGGCCTCACTGAAGCTTTCCTT. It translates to CASSVSGTGLTEAFL.

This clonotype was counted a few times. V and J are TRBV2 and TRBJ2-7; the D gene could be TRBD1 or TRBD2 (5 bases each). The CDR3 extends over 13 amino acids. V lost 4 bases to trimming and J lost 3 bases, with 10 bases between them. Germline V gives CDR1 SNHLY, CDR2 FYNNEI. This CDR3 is CASSARGDYEQYF. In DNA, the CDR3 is TGTGCCAGCAGTGCAAGAGGGGACTACGAGCAGTACTTC.

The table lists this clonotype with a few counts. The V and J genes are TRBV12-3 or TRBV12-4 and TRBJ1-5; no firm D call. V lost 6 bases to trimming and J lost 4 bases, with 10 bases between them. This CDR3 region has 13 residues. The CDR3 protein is CASRWGLNQPQHF. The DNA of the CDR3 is TGTGCCAGCAGATGGGGATTAAATCAGCCCCAGCATTTT.